The rows below give T cell receptor beta chains drawn from one sample of a study of PD-1 blockade in classical Hodgkin lymphoma. Some clones are missing from TCRdb's copy, which holds only in-frame ones; the method was immunoSEQ multiplex PCR. The table lists around 11,000 clones, approximately 84% of them singletons. The sample consisted of peripheral blood mononuclear cells (PBMCs), taken before the second cycle of nivolumab. The receptors shown here come from a human donor with classical Hodgkin lymphoma. Both conserved end residues are part of each CDR3. The order of the fields is V gene, D gene, J gene, clone size, CDR3 DNA, CDR3 protein. The D gene is left open where the match is weak. Only part of the rows carry a size: once, few, many, or a class if the clone is expanded.

>TRBV7-9|TRBD2|TRBJ2-7|.
TGTGCCAGCAGCTCGGGGGGGAGCCGGGACTTCGCTTCCTACGAGCAGTACTTC
CASSSGGSRDFASYEQYF
>TRBV30|.|TRBJ2-1|.
TGTGCCTGGAGTGTAAAGGGTATCTCCTACAATGAGCAGTTCTTC
CAWSVKGISYNEQFF
>TRBV28|TRBD1|TRBJ2-7|.
TGTGCCAGCAGTTTAGGTTCGACAGGGACCTACGAGCAGTACTTC
CASSLGSTGTYEQYF
>TRBV15|.|TRBJ2-2|.
TGTGCCACCAGCAGAGATAAGAAGTTGGGGCAGGTGTGGGGCACCGGGGAGCTGTTTTTT
CATSRDKKLGQVWGTGELFF
>TRBV27|.|TRBJ2-6|.
TGTGCCAGCATGGCGGGCACCAACGTCCTGACTTTC
CASMAGTNVLTF
>TRBV27|.|TRBJ1-4|.
TGTGCCAGCAGTTTAGGGATCCTTAATGAAAAACTGTTTTTT
CASSLGILNEKLFF
>TRBV12-5|.|TRBJ1-5|.
TGTGCTGGATGCAGAGGGCCAACCTTCGGGATTCAGCCCCAGCATTTT
CAGCRGPTFGIQPQHF
>TRBV4-2|TRBD1|TRBJ2-1|.
TGTGCCAGCAGCCTGGACAGGGTGGATGAGCAGTTCTTC
CASSLDRVDEQFF
>TRBV2|.|TRBJ2-7|few
TGTGCCAGCAGACAAACCGGGTCCCTGCCCTACGAGCAGTACTTC
CASRQTGSLPYEQYF
>TRBV7-2|.|TRBJ2-1|once
TGTGCCAGCAGCGCCGGGACGGGCCACAATGAGCAGTTCTTC
CASSAGTGHNEQFF
>TRBV5-1|TRBD2|TRBJ2-6|.
TGCGCCAGCAGCTCGACTAGCGGGAGGGTGACTGGGGCCAACGTCCTGACTTTC
CASSSTSGRVTGANVLTF
>TRBV7-9|.|TRBJ2-6|.
TGTGCCAGCAGCTTCTCTCTCTCTGGGGCCAACGTCCTGACTTTC
CASSFSLSGANVLTF
>TRBV6-1|.|TRBJ2-5|.
TGTGCCAGCACCCGACAGCTCCAAGAGACCCAGTACTTC
CASTRQLQETQYF
>TRBV10-1|.|TRBJ2-2|.
TGCGCCAGCAGTGAGTGGAACACCGGGGAGCTGTTTTTT
CASSEWNTGELFF
>TRBV7-9|.|TRBJ1-1|.
TGTGCTGGAGGGGTTAACACTGAAGCTTTCTTT
CAGGVNTEAFF
>TRBV4-1|.|TRBJ2-3|.
TGCGCCAGCAGCCAAGATTGGAGCCCAATCAATACGCAGTATTTT
CASSQDWSPINTQYF
>TRBV4-2|.|TRBJ1-3|once
TGTGCCAGCAGCCAAAGGGCTGGGGACGGCTCTGGAAACACCATATATTTT
CASSQRAGDGSGNTIYF
>TRBV5-1|.|TRBJ2-1|once
TGCGCCAGCAGCCCCCGACCCGGCTCCTACAATGAGCAGTTCTTC
CASSPRPGSYNEQFF